This T cell receptor (beta chain) was recovered during a study of T cell responses to AZD1222 COVID-19 vaccine. Study-wide points: A rise in Spike-specific TCR breadth and depth followed two AZD1222 doses.

The germline V gene encodes CDR1 MDHEN and CDR2 SYDVKM. The CDR3 loop spans 15 amino acids. Trimming removed 7 bases at V and 5 bases at J, with 18 bases between. There are a few counts of this clone. Its matching antigen is unknown. Generated by immunoSEQ multiplex PCR, the TCRdb table keeps only in-frame clones and is missing some. The table shows about 120,000 clones, with about 85% occurring only once. Here the sequenced sample was peripheral blood, taken on day 0 of AZD1222 vaccination. The receptor's source is an adult in good health. The chain carries TRBV28 and TRBJ2-1; the D gene could be TRBD1 or TRBD2 (6 bases each). The CDR3: CASTEAGGPNNEQFF. Written as DNA, the CDR3 is TGTGCCAGCACCGAGGCCGGGGGCCCCAACAATGAGCAGTTCTTC.